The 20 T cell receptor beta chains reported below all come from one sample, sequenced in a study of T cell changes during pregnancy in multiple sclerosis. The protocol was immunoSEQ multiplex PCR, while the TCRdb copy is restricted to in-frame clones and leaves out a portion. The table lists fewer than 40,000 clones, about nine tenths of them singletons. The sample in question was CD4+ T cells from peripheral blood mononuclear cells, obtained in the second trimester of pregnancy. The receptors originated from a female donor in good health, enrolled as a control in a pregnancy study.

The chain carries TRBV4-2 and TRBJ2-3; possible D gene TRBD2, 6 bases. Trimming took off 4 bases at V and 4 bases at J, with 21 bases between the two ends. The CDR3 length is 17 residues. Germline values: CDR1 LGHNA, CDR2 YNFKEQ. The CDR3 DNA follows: TGTGCCAGCAGCCTCCCCGATTGGACTATGGACCCAGATACGCAGTATTTT. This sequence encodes CASSLPDWTMDPDTQYF.

In DNA form, the CDR3 reads TGCGCCAGCAGCCACCCCGTCACTAGCGGGGGAAGCGCCTACAATGAGCAGTTCTTC. It translates to CASSHPVTSGGSAYNEQFF. This chain links TRBV4-1 with TRBJ2-1; 11 bases match TRBD2. V shed 3 bases, J shed 2 bases, and the junction held 12 bases outside the gene matches. CDR3 length: 19 residues. From germline, CDR1 is MGHRA and CDR2 YSYEKL.

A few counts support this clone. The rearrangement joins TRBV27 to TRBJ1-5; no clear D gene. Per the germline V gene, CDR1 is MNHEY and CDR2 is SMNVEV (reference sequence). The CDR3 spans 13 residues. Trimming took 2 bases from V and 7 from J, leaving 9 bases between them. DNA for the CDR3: TGTGCCAGCAGTTTAGGCTTTTGGCAGCCCCAGCATTTT. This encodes CASSLGFWQPQHF.

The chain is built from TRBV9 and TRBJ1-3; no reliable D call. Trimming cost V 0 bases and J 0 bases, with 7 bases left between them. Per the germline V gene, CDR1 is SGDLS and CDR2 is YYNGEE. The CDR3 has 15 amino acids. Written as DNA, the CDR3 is TGTGCCAGCAGCGTAGATTCTATCTCTGGAAACACCATATATTTT. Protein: CASSVDSISGNTIYF. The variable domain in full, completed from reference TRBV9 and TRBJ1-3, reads DSGVTQTPKHLITATGQRVTLRCSPRSGDLSVYWYQQSLDQGLQFLIQYYNGEERAKGNILERFSAQQFPDLHSELNLSSLELGDSALYFCASSVDSISGNTIYFGEGSWLTVV.

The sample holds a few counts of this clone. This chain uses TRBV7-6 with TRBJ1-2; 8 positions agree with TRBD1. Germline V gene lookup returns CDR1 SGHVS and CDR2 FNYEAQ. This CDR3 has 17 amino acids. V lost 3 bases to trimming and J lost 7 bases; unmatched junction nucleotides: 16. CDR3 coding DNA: TGTGCCAGCAGCTTCGGGGTCCTTGGACAGGGACGTAGTGGCTACACCTTC. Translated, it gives CASSFGVLGQGRSGYTF.

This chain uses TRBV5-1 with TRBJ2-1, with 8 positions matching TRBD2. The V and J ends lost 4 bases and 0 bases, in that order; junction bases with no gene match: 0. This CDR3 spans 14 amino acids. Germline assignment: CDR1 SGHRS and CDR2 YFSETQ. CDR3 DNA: TGCGCCAGCAGCGGGACTAGCTCCTACAATGAGCAGTTCTTC. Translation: CASSGTSSYNEQFF.

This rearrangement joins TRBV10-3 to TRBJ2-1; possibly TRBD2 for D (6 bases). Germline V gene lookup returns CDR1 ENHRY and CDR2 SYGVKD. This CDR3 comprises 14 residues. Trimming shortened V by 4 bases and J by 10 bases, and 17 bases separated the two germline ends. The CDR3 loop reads CAISANGLAGEQFF. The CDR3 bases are TGTGCCATCAGTGCCAACGGCTTGGCGGGGGAGCAGTTCTTC.

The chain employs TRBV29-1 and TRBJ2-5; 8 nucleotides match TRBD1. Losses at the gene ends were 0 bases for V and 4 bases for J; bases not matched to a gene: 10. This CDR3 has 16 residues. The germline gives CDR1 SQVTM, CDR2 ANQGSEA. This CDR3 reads CSVEEGWDRRRETQYF. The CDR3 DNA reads TGCAGCGTTGAAGAGGGCTGGGACAGGAGGAGAGAGACCCAGTACTTC.

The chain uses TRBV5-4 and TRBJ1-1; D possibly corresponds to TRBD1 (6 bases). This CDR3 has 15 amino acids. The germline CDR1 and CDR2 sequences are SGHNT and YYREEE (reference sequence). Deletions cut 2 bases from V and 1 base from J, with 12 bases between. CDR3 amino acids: CASSLAGARNTEAFF. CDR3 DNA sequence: TGTGCCAGCAGCTTAGCAGGGGCAAGGAACACTGAAGCTTTCTTT. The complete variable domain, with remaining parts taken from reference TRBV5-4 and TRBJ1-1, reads ETGVTQSPTHLIKTRGQQVTLRCSSQSGHNTVSWYQQALGQGPQFIFQYYREEENGRGNFPPRFSGLQFPNYSSELNVNALELDDSALYLCASSLAGARNTEAFFGQGTRLTVV.

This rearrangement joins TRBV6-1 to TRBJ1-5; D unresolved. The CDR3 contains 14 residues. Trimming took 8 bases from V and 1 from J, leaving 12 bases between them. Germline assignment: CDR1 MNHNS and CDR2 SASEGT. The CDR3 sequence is CASASQASNQPQHF. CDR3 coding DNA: TGTGCCAGCGCCTCGCAGGCAAGCAATCAGCCCCAGCATTTT.

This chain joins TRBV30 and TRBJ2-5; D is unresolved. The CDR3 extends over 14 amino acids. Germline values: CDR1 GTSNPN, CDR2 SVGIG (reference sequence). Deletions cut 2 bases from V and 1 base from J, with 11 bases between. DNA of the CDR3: TGTGCCTGGAGTCGAGCCTACAGCCAAGAGACCCAGTACTTC. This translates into CAWSRAYSQETQYF.

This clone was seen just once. The CDR3 nucleotides read TGTGCCAGTAGTATAGGGGGAGAACCGTTCACAGATACGCAGTATTTT. As protein: CASSIGGEPFTDTQYF. The chain couples TRBV19 to TRBJ2-3, with a possible D match to TRBD2 (5 bases). Trimming left V 1 base short and J 2 bases short, with 13 bases between. The CDR3 has 16 residues. Germline loops: CDR1 LNHDA, CDR2 SQIVND (reference sequence).

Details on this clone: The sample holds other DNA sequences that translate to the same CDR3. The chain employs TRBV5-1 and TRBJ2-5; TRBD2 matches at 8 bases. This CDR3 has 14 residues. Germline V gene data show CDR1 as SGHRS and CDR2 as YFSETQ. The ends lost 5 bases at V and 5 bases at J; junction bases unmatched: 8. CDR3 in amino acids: CASRPGLAGETQYF. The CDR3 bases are TGCGCCAGCAGACCAGGACTAGCAGGGGAGACCCAGTACTTC.

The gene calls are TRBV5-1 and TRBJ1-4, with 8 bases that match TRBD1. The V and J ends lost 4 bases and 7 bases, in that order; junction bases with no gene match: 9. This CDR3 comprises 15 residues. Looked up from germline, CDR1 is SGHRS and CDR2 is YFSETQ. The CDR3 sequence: CASSLGQGAIEKLFF. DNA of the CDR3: TGCGCCAGCAGCCTGGGCCAGGGGGCAATTGAAAAACTGTTTTTT.

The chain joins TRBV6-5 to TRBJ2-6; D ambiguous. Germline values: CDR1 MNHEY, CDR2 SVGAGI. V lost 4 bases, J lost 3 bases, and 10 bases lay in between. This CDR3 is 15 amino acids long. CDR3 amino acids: CASSSSGGGANVLTF. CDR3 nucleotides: TGTGCCAGCAGTTCTTCAGGTGGTGGGGCCAACGTCCTGACTTTC.

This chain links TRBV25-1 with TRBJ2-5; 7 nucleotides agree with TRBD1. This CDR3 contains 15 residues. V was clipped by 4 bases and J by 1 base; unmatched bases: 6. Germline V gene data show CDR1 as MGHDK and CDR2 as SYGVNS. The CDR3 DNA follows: TGTGCCAGCAGTGGATTACAGGGGTCCCAAGAGACCCAGTACTTC. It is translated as CASSGLQGSQETQYF.

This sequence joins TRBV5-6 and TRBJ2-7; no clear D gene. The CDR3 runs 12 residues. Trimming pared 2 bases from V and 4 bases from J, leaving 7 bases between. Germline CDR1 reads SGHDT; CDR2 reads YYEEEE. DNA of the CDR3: TGTGCCAGCAGCTTAAGAGGTTACGAGCAGTACTTC. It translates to CASSLRGYEQYF.

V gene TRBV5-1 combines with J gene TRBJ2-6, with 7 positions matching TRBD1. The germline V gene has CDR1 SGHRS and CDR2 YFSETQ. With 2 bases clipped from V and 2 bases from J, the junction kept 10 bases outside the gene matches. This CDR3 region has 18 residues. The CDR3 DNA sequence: TGCGCCAGCAGCTTCATTCCGACAGGGCTCGCTGGGGCCAACGTCCTGACTTTC. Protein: CASSFIPTGLAGANVLTF.

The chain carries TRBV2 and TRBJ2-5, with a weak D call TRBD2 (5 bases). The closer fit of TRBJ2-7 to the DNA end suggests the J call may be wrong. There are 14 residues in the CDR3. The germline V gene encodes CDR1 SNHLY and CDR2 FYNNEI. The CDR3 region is CASSLTGISYEQYF. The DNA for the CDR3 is TGTGCCAGCAGTCTTACCGGGATTTCCTACGAGCAGTACTTC.

CDR3 region: CASSRASGGAGEQFF. CDR3 DNA: TGTGCCAGCAGCCGTGCTAGCGGGGGGGCCGGTGAGCAGTTCTTC. The chain employs TRBV7-9 and TRBJ2-1, with 12 bases lining up with TRBD2. The CDR3 contains 15 residues. The junction had 8 bases not matched to a gene; V was cut back by 5 bases and J by 9 bases. The germline V gene has CDR1 SEHNR and CDR2 FQNEAQ (reference sequence).